The 16 T cell receptor beta chains in this list originate from one sample, sequenced in a study of OX40 agonist ivuxolimab in advanced cancers. To prepare the library, the immunoSEQ multiplex PCR assay was applied. TCRdb obtained this table from immuneACCESS and retained in-frame rearrangements with V and J assigned. These tables miss some clones; where compared with another copy, unresolved V genes account for less than half of the shortfall, and the remainder is unexplained. The sample table holds roughly 57,000 clones, of which more than 75% were seen once. The leading ten clones occupy around 2.5% of the sample. Source: CD4+ or CD8+ T cells sorted from blood, taken in a trial of the OX40 agonist ivuxolimab. All receptors come from an adult with an advanced solid tumor such as melanoma, head and neck, liver or kidney cancer.

Here the CDR3 DNA reads TGTGCCAGCAGCCCCGTAGGGGGTCGTGGCTACACCTTC. It codes for CASSPVGGRGYTF. This chain links TRBV5-4 with TRBJ1-2; maybe TRBD1 (6 bases). This CDR3 is 13 amino acids long. Between the trimmed V and J ends, which lost 4 bases and 7 bases, there was a span of 14 bases. CDR1 and CDR2 from the germline V gene are SGHNT and YYREEE (reference sequence).

This clone was detected once. The rearrangement uses TRBV19 and TRBJ2-1; 12 nucleotides agree with TRBD2. The V gene end was trimmed by 10 bases and the J gene end by 9 bases; junction bases not matched to a gene: 10. This CDR3 contains 14 residues. Germline loops: CDR1 LNHDA, CDR2 SQIVND (reference sequence). The CDR3 sequence: CATQTSGGPSEQFF. CDR3 DNA sequence: TGTGCCACCCAAACTAGCGGGGGGCCCAGTGAGCAGTTCTTC.

This clone was observed a handful of times. The gene calls are TRBV6-1 and TRBJ2-3; TRBD1 is a possible D gene (5 bases). Per germline, CDR1 MNHNS and CDR2 SASEGT. This CDR3 has 15 residues. V dropped 6 bases and J dropped 0 bases, with 13 bases sitting between them. The DNA of the CDR3 is TGTGCCAGCAGATCACTCAGGGCTAGCACAGATACGCAGTATTTT. Translated, it gives CASRSLRASTDTQYF.

This clone was seen just once. The V gene is TRBV5-1, the J gene TRBJ2-3; TRBD2 matches at 7 bases. The CDR3 totals 18 residues. Germline assignment: CDR1 SGHRS and CDR2 YFSETQ. The ends lost 0 bases at V and 0 bases at J; junction bases unmatched: 10. CDR3 bases: TGCGCCAGCAGCTTGGGGCTAGCGGTTACCACTAGCACAGATACGCAGTATTTT. The encoded protein is CASSLGLAVTTSTDTQYF. Combining the CDR3 with reference TRBV5-1 and TRBJ2-3 gives the whole variable domain KAGVTQTPRYLIKTRGQQVTLSCSPISGHRSVSWYQQTPGQGLQFLFEYFSETQRNKGNFPGRFSGRQFSNSRSEMNVSTLELGDSALYLCASSLGLAVTTSTDTQYFGPGTRLTVL.

V gene TRBV28 combines with J gene TRBJ2-4; 8 positions agree with TRBD1. The CDR3 loop spans 14 amino acids. V was clipped by 6 bases and J by 6 bases; unmatched bases: 7. Germline V gives CDR1 MDHEN, CDR2 SYDVKM. The DNA of the CDR3 is TGTGCCAGCAGAACCGACAGGGGTAGAAACATTCAGTACTTC. This encodes CASRTDRGRNIQYF.

The chain combines TRBV5-1 with TRBJ1-1, with no clear D. There are 15 residues in the CDR3. In germline, CDR1 is SGHRS, CDR2 YFSETQ. V was clipped by 0 bases and J by 0 bases, with 9 bases between them. DNA for the CDR3: TGCGCCAGCAGCTTGGCCCCCGGGGTGAACACTGAAGCTTTCTTT. Translating gives CASSLAPGVNTEAFF.

V is TRBV27 and J is TRBJ2-5; 8 nucleotides align to TRBD2. CDR1 is MNHEY and CDR2 is SMNVEV in the germline V gene (reference sequence). The CDR3 has 19 residues. The V and J ends lost 4 bases and 5 bases, in that order; junction bases with no gene match: 21. CDR3 in amino acids: CASSSHGGGGRHIRETQYF. Written as DNA, the CDR3 is TGTGCCAGCAGTTCCCATGGGGGGGGCGGGAGGCACATAAGGGAGACCCAGTACTTC.

This chain links TRBV11-3 with TRBJ2-7; D is perhaps TRBD1 (5 bases). V shed 1 base and J shed 2 bases, with 12 bases lying between them. Germline V lookup: CDR1 SGHNT, CDR2 YENEEA. This CDR3 contains 15 residues. DNA of the CDR3: TGTGCCAGCAGCTTAGGACGACAGCCCGCCTACGAGCAGTACTTC. It translates to CASSLGRQPAYEQYF. The full variable domain, completed using reference TRBV11-3 and TRBJ2-7, is EAGVVQSPRYKIIEKKQPVAFWCNPISGHNTLYWYLQNLGQGPELLIRYENEEAVDDSQLPKDRFSAERLKGVDSTLKIQPAELGDSAVYLCASSLGRQPAYEQYFGPGTRLTVT.

The chain joins TRBV10-2 to TRBJ1-2, with a weak D call TRBD1 (6 bases). CDR1 and CDR2 from the germline V gene are WSHSY and SAAADI. Trimming stripped 0 bases from V and 0 bases from J, with 11 bases between. The CDR3 has 16 amino acids. The CDR3 spells CASSESGGSSNYGYTF. The CDR3, as DNA: TGCGCCAGCAGTGAGTCGGGGGGCTCTTCTAACTATGGCTACACCTTC.

The J gene is TRBJ2-5, the V gene TRBV7-9, with a tentative D call TRBD1 (5 bases). V lost 5 bases to trimming and J lost 4 bases, with 11 bases between them. Germline V lookup: CDR1 SEHNR, CDR2 FQNEAQ (reference sequence). The CDR3 length is 13 residues. CDR3 DNA sequence: TGTGCCAGCAGCCCTCTTCAGGGAGAGACCCAGTACTTC. It specifies CASSPLQGETQYF.

The chain is built from TRBV7-8 and TRBJ2-2, with 8 bases matching TRBD1. The J segment lost 5 bases and the V segment lost 5 bases, leaving 10 bases of the junction unmatched. The CDR3 has 16 amino acids. Germline V lookup: CDR1 SGHVS, CDR2 FQNEAQ. DNA of the CDR3: TGTGCCAGCAGCCCATCGACAGGGGAGTGGACCGGGGAGCTGTTTTTT. Translated, it gives CASSPSTGEWTGELFF.

This chain joins TRBV29-1 and TRBJ2-1, with no clear D. V dropped 5 bases and J dropped 0 bases, with 11 bases sitting between them. This CDR3 has 14 amino acids. The germline gives CDR1 SQVTM, CDR2 ANQGSEA. CDR3 in amino acids: CSVLHLSSYNEQFF. The CDR3 DNA follows: TGCAGCGTTCTACACTTGAGCTCCTACAATGAGCAGTTCTTC.

The chain carries TRBV7-7 and TRBJ2-2; D uncertain. Germline V gives CDR1 SSHAT, CDR2 FNYEAQ (reference sequence). The germline V and J ends were trimmed by 1 base and 6 bases, with 6 bases remaining between them. There are 13 residues in the CDR3. CDR3 protein: CASSLDKAGELFF. The CDR3, as DNA: TGTGCCAGCAGCTTAGACAAGGCCGGGGAGCTGTTTTTT.

The chain links TRBV7-9 to TRBJ1-1; D not resolved. The CDR3 consists of 14 residues. CDR1 SEHNR and CDR2 FQNEAQ come from the germline V gene (reference sequence). The V gene lost 5 bases and the J gene lost 10 bases, with 20 bases spanning the gap. CDR3 sequence (DNA): TGTGCCAGCAGCACTAGCGGGCGAGTGAAGGGAGCTTTCTTT. Its translation: CASSTSGRVKGAFF.

The rearrangement joins TRBV6-5 to TRBJ1-1; tentative D call: TRBD1 (5 bases). V lost 5 bases to trimming and J lost 1 base, with 11 bases between them. CDR1 is MNHEY and CDR2 is SVGAGI in the germline V gene. This CDR3 is built from 14 residues. The CDR3 sequence is CASSPPGGNTEAFF. CDR3 nucleotides: TGTGCCAGCAGTCCCCCGGGGGGGAACACTGAAGCTTTCTTT.

The chain couples TRBV19 to TRBJ2-1; D possibly corresponds to TRBD1 (6 bases). This CDR3 is built from 14 residues. From germline, CDR1 is LNHDA and CDR2 SQIVND (reference sequence). V was pared by 4 bases and J by 3 bases, with 10 bases between. This CDR3 is CASSNRDNYNEQFF. CDR3 in DNA: TGTGCCAGTAGTAACCGGGACAACTACAATGAGCAGTTCTTC.